These T cell receptor beta chains were read from a single sample in a study of blood T cell repertoires in COVID-19. Libraries were prepared by immunoSEQ multiplex PCR; TCRdb keeps only in-frame clonotypes and omits some of them. The profile shows approximately 300,000 clones, 85% to 90% of them singletons. Specimen: peripheral blood. These receptor sequences come from a woman aged 25 to 39 with COVID-19, enrolled during active disease. Each CDR3 is given without its conserved first and last residue. Each record gives: J gene, V gene, CDR3 protein.

>TRBJ2-3|TRBV20-1
SASHRFTDTQY
>TRBJ1-6|TRBV5-1
ASSLGQRSPLH
>TRBJ2-1|TRBV4-2
ASSQLMGSTANEQF
>TRBJ2-1|TRBV6-2/TRBV6-3
ASSYPETSGGDEQF
>TRBJ1-6|TRBV14
ASSRGTANSPLH
>TRBJ1-5|TRBV2
ASSSGTGDYQPQH
>TRBJ1-6|TRBV9
ASSVARGRGEPLH
>TRBJ2-3|TRBV4-1
ASSQRTSGEAQY
>TRBJ2-5|TRBV6-4
ASRRGGARRETQY
>TRBJ2-3|TRBV7-9
ASSLVSGGTDTQY
>TRBJ1-5|TRBV27
ASGDRSSNQPQH
>TRBJ2-3|TRBV6-5
ASYTSGSTDTQY
>TRBJ1-1|TRBV6-2/TRBV6-3
ASSYSRTEAF
>TRBJ1-2|TRBV14
ASSQGGLPLFGYT
>TRBJ2-3|TRBV6-2/TRBV6-3
ASGRQGTPTDTQY
>TRBJ2-3|TRBV5-1
ASSPDRGGDTQY
>TRBJ1-4|TRBV5-6
ASSNDRDRGGKLF
>TRBJ1-3|TRBV7-9
ASSYAGTGGNTIY
>TRBJ2-3|TRBV7-8
ASSSPQTSGGRVGHDTQY
>TRBJ2-7|TRBV19
ASSPGVAYEQY
>TRBJ1-1|TRBV6-4
ASSLTGGLVEAF
>TRBJ2-4|TRBV6-6
ASSPRGTSRGLAKNIQY
>TRBJ2-1|TRBV15
ATRRAGEGNEQF
>TRBJ1-1|TRBV30
AWSMDRSTEAF
>TRBJ2-2|TRBV7-2
ASSVAGAGELF
>TRBJ2-1|TRBV7-9
ASSLASGSLNEQF
>TRBJ2-1|TRBV7-3
ASSPSGGDYNEQF
>TRBJ1-5|TRBV25-1
ASSFGDRGPQH
>TRBJ1-2|TRBV10-3
ATSSGAHNYGYT
>TRBJ1-3|TRBV5-6
ASTTQSQDFLGNTIY
>TRBJ2-3|TRBV7-9
ASSFLATDTQY
>TRBJ2-2|TRBV24-1
ATRDQGATGELF
>TRBJ1-1|TRBV7-9
ASSLMSNTEAF
>TRBJ2-2|TRBV18
ASPTDTGELF
>TRBJ1-2|TRBV30
AWTGGTNYGYT
>TRBJ1-5|TRBV2
ASSDRGGVSNQPQH
>TRBJ2-1|TRBV6-5
ASSLGQGVYEQF
>TRBJ2-2|TRBV30
AWSGQGSSGELF
>TRBJ1-4|TRBV14
ASSWQGEKLF
>TRBJ1-1|TRBV7-9
ASSLEETGEAF
>TRBJ1-4|TRBV5-1
ASSLITGRNEKLF
>TRBJ1-2|TRBV2
ASSPHPTGSYGYT
>TRBJ2-2|TRBV21-1
ASSKTTGGNTGELF
>TRBJ1-2|TRBV9
ASSARTGTGGSDGYT
>TRBJ1-2|TRBV7-9
ASSSGVYYGYT
>TRBJ1-2|TRBV2
ASSEEGNYGYT
>TRBJ2-3|TRBV10-3
AISAQLAGGTDTQY
>TRBJ2-7|TRBV6-2/TRBV6-3
ASSFLSGGVSTYEQY
>TRBJ2-5|TRBV7-8
ASSRVAGFQETQY
>TRBJ1-6|TRBV7-6
ASSLARTGERPYSPLH
>TRBJ1-1|TRBV3-1/TRBV3-2
ASSQGPGTGESRTEAF
>TRBJ1-2|TRBV12-3/TRBV12-4
ASREQGGIGYT
>TRBJ1-3|TRBV2
ASSGGQSYSGNTIY
>TRBJ2-3|TRBV5-4
ASSLDFLSTDTQY
>TRBJ2-1|TRBV24-1
ATRAGGNNEQF
>TRBJ1-1|TRBV5-1
ASSLEGAGAEAF
>TRBJ1-1|TRBV28
ASSSSAVVPNTEAF
>TRBJ1-1|TRBV18
ASSPLPGTNTEAF
>TRBJ2-5|TRBV5-1
ASSRDRGETQY